This T cell receptor beta chain was identified in a study of shared clonotypes between healthy human individuals (TCRdb year 2020). With respect to the entire study: The cohort comprised a couple of women and a few men aged 18 to 49 years. Per donor, three plates each were used for CD4 naive and CD4 memory, two for CD8 naive, and one for CD8 memory. To estimate repertoire size and how much clonotypes are shared between individuals, the study performed deep sequencing of blood TCR repertoires from roughly five healthy adults. To increase sequencing depth and limit assay-specific biases, different laboratories used diverse techniques to prepare libraries and sequence TCR repertoires. Per donor, leukapheresis produced somewhere between about 0.9 and 10 billion PBMCs. The paper as a whole reports these results and caveats: Higher generation probabilities were observed for clonotypes shared by all four sorted-subset donors than for non-shared clonotypes. Larger estimated clonotype richness was generally found for naive subsets than for memory subsets. Sampling was restricted to blood, and TCR repertoires in tissues likely differ from the TCR repertoires found in blood. Because the study included a small number of donors, the genetic and exposure-history diversity represented was limited. Rarefaction of sorted-subset datasets indicated incomplete sequencing despite the large sequencing depth. When a few donors were compared, the shared fraction of clonotypes was 5% to 6.5% for naive CD4, approximately 3.5% for naive CD8, roughly 2.5% for memory CD4, and 0.35% to 0.5% for memory CD8. Pairwise subsampling led to the expectation that sequencing depth would affect the degree of clonotype sharing among donors.

Using the deep immunoSEQ assay, multiplex PCR amplified TCR CDR3 regions from genomic DNA. Extracted genomic DNA from each cell subset was spread evenly across all wells of several immunoSEQ 96-well plates, with each plate serving as a replicate. For sorted subsets, about 200 ng genomic DNA, equal to some 30,000 T cell genomes, was loaded into each replicate PCR. Purified libraries were quantified with a Qubit 3.0 fluorometer, sized on a Bioanalyzer 2100, and re-quantified with the KAPA Library Quantification kit. Every immunoSEQ 96-well plate was sequenced on a dedicated single-read 150-cycle Illumina NextSeq 550 flow cell. As for how the authors treated the data: The immunoSEQ output contained only junctional sequences without quality scores, so filtering could not match that applied to full-length reads. Sequences were annotated with PyIR, a Python wrapper for IgBLAST v1.9, and V/J genes and CDR3 were assigned using IMGT germline references. Reads with weak V/J assignments (E-value above 1e-6), missing CDR3, stop codons, out-of-frame junctions, or ambiguous translated residues were removed. V3J clonotypes were defined by identical inferred V gene, J gene, and CDR3 amino acid sequence. The percentage overlap between two repertoires was calculated by dividing the number of shared unique clonotypes by the size of the smaller repertoire. Richness of each repertoire was evaluated using RTK rarefaction, the Chao1 estimator, and Recon v2.1 estimates of unobserved clonotypes. For all TCRbeta clonotypes obtained by the gDNA method from a few donors, generation probabilities were computed with OLGA. TCRdb took this table from immuneACCESS and kept in-frame rearrangements with V and J called. Such tables lack part of the clones; where checked against another copy, unresolved V genes explain under half of the gap, and the rest is unexplained. V, J and clone size were drawn from that table, and D and trimming were deduced from the DNA. The sample table contains 950,000 to 1,100,000 clones; only one count was recorded for about 75% of them. Of the sample, around 1.5% is held by the ten largest clones.

CDR1 is given as KGHSH and CDR2 as LQKENI, both from the germline V gene. From the cysteine up to the phenylalanine, the CDR3 has a length of 13 residues. Just CDR3 DNA is preserved here, 39 bases in frame from base 1. V lost 0 bases and J lost 3 bases; the stretch between them is 3 bases long. The donors were healthy, HIV-negative adults who had no recently reported acute infections or vaccinations. Every donor was a Caucasian adult living in Nashville, Tennessee, USA. CD4+ T cells were enriched through magnetic negative selection, after which naive cells were positively selected on CD45RA and the remaining negative fraction served as the memory subset. Blood was collected by leukapheresis, and PBMCs were isolated by Ficoll-Histopaque density gradient centrifugation and then cryopreserved in liquid nitrogen vapor phase. Purity and quantity of every magnetically sorted T cell population were checked by analytical flow cytometry. Each sorted fraction had its genomic DNA isolated and then quantified by UV absorbance on a Nanodrop 2000c.

A note on this clone: The specificity of this receptor is unknown. Per-base quality was not reported, and no clone a single base away is much larger than it.

The chain is assembled from TRBV18 and TRBJ1-5, with the D gene too uncertain to name. The receptor was isolated from a man aged 18 to 35 in good health. Sequencing used memory CD4+ T cells sorted from blood. The cell subset or site tag for this specimen amounts to: CD45RA-negative fraction. The CDR3 loop reads CASSPPNNQPQHF. At the DNA level, the sequence is TGTGCCAGCTCACCACCGAACAATCAGCCCCAGCATTTT.